The clone carrying this TCR beta chain was picked up a small number of times. Its cognate antigen is unknown. The data originate from a study of OX40 agonist ivuxolimab in advanced cancers. Study observations and caveats: CD4+ T cells averaged fewer expanded clones than CD8+ T cells. It was also the case that some nonresponders had low normalized T-cell clonal expansion.

Sequencing used immunoSEQ multiplex PCR; TCRdb keeps in-frame clones, though not all of them. The table lists 70,000 to 85,000 clones, 85% to 95% of them singletons. The sequencing here drew on CD4+ or CD8+ T cells sorted from blood, taken in a trial of the OX40 agonist ivuxolimab. The receptor was isolated from an adult with an advanced solid tumor such as melanoma, head and neck, liver or kidney cancer.

The CDR3 region is CASSPAGTGFSTDTQYF. Written as DNA, the CDR3 is TGTGCCAGCAGCCCCGCCGGGACAGGGTTTAGCACAGATACGCAGTATTTT. The chain recombines TRBV28 with TRBJ2-3, with 9 bases that match TRBD1. The CDR3 extends over 17 amino acids. Germline CDR1 and CDR2: MDHEN and SYDVKM. With V trimmed by 6 bases and J by 0 bases, 10 bases remained unmatched.